A selection of T cell receptor beta chains follows, all from one sample in a study of blood T cell repertoires in COVID-19. Clones were sequenced by immunoSEQ multiplex PCR, and TCRdb holds only the in-frame ones, with some missing. The sample has approximately 150,000 clones; roughly 80% are singletons. Sequences were obtained from PBMCs or T cells enriched from blood (not recorded which). Receptors originate from a middle-aged woman with acute COVID-19. CDR3s include the opening cysteine and the closing phenylalanine or tryptophan.

CDR3 protein	V gene	J gene
CASSLTGGDYGYTF	TRBV18	TRBJ1-2
CASSDISEQFF	TRBV10-2	TRBJ2-1
CASLDTNTDTQYF	TRBV25-1	TRBJ2-3
CAITAYSGELFF	TRBV11-3	TRBJ2-2
CASSTDYAQETQYF	TRBV11-2	TRBJ2-5
CASSSGQGFDTEAFF	TRBV5-1	TRBJ1-1
CASRDGPGYYGYTF	TRBV19	TRBJ1-2
CASAGGGANYGYTF	TRBV28	TRBJ1-2
CASSDLGQSTDTQYF	TRBV2	TRBJ2-3
CASSPLGTRGTDTQYF	TRBV11-2	TRBJ2-3
CASSMTPRDRETQYF	TRBV19	TRBJ2-5
CASSQERVAGGYTF	TRBV4-1	TRBJ1-2
CASSQIGTGFGSGANVLTF	TRBV23-1	TRBJ2-6
CASSLVSGRARQYF	TRBV7-9	TRBJ2-3
CASSVGDQGSHNEQFF	TRBV9	TRBJ2-1
CASSGRGNTEAFF	TRBV25-1	TRBJ1-1
CASGLVLQPQHF	TRBV12-5	TRBJ1-5
CASSRELPDTQYF	TRBV7-3	TRBJ2-3
CASSPSTDTQYF	TRBV5-1	TRBJ2-3
CASSFPEQALSYGYTF	TRBV5-6	TRBJ1-2
CASSRLAGDNEQFF	TRBV5-1	TRBJ2-1
CASRSGTGEQYF	TRBV18	TRBJ2-7
CASGTGDGQPQHF	TRBV12-5	TRBJ1-5
CASLGQGSPEQYF	TRBV6-5	TRBJ2-7
CASSGAGGGNEQFF	TRBV19	TRBJ2-1
CASRSFEQKQYF	TRBV6-6	TRBJ2-7
CASSLLAGGPHNEQFF	TRBV4-1	TRBJ2-1
CASSSGSREAFF	TRBV12-3/TRBV12-4	TRBJ1-1
CASSLTGGGETQYF	TRBV5-4	TRBJ2-5
CASSSAGGGGTEAFF	TRBV7-9	TRBJ1-1
CASSLERGDTGELFF	TRBV5-1	TRBJ2-2
CASSQGGTGQYEQYF	TRBV4-2	TRBJ2-7
CASSFYGDYSYNEQFF	TRBV11-3	TRBJ2-1
CASSLGAGLDNEQFF	TRBV11-3	TRBJ2-1
CASSSPRQPRLYEQYF	TRBV11-2	TRBJ2-7
CASSSKGGMNTEAFF	TRBV7-3	TRBJ1-1
CASSYSGGLVDSPLHF	TRBV6-6	TRBJ1-6
CASRTEAAGTGFGYTF	TRBV19	TRBJ1-2
CSVPLGPGYTF	TRBV29-1	TRBJ1-2
CASSLGGPKDTQYF	TRBV11-3	TRBJ2-3
CSARRSFGSGRGTDTQYF	TRBV29-1	TRBJ2-3
CASSPTSGSYEQYF	TRBV3-1/TRBV3-2	TRBJ2-7
CASSLEARAGALLNEQFF	TRBV7-6	TRBJ2-1
CASSFRTSGVYNEQFF	TRBV7-8	TRBJ2-1
CASSYGTGGPGELFF	TRBV6-5	TRBJ2-2
CASSRQGANTEAFF	TRBV7-8	TRBJ1-1
CASSLWTLMNTEAFF	TRBV5-5	TRBJ1-1
CAWARQKNTEAFF	TRBV30	TRBJ1-1
CASSPAGTISGNTIYF	TRBV11-2	TRBJ1-3
CSASGGLAGGDTQYF	TRBV20-1	TRBJ2-3
CASSQGASGTQSYGYTF	TRBV4-1	TRBJ1-2
CASSPPGRGPGNQPQHF	TRBV7-2	TRBJ1-5